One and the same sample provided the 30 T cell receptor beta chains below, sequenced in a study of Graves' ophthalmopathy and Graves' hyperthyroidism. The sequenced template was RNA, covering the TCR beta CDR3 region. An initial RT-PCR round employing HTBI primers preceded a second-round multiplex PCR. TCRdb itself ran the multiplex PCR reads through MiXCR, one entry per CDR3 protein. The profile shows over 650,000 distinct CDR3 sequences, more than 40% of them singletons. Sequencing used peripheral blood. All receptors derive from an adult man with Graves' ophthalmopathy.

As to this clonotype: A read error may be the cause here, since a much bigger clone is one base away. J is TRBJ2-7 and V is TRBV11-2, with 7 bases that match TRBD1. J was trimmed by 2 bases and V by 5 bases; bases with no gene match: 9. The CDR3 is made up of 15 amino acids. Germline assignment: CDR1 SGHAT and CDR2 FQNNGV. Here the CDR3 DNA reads TGTGCCAGCAGCCCCGGGACAGCGATCGCCTACGAGCAGTACGTC. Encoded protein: CASSPGTAIAYEQYV.

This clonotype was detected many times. CDR3 loop: CASSPGTGGVNEQYF. CDR3 DNA sequence: TGTGCCAGCAGCCCCGGGACAGGGGGCGTAAACGAGCAGTACTTC. This rearrangement joins TRBV13 to TRBJ2-7, with 12 bases aligning to TRBD1. Per the germline V gene, CDR1 is PRHDT and CDR2 is FYEKMQ (reference sequence). V trimming: 5 bases; J trimming: 5 bases; junction bases outside the gene matches: 7. This CDR3 region has 15 residues.

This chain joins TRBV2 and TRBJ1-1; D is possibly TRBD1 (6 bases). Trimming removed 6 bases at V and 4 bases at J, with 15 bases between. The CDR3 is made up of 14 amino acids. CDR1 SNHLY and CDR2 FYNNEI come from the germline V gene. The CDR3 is CASSQDGGITEAFF. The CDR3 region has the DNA TGTGCCAGCAGCCAAGATGGGGGCATCACTGAAGCTTTCTTT.

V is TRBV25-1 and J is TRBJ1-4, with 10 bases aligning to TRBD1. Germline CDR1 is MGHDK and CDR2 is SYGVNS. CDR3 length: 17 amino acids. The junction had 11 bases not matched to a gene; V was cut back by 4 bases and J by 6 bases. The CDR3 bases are TGTGCCAGCAGTGCTAGCGGGACAGGGGTCGGAGATGAAAAACTGTTTTTT. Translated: CASSASGTGVGDEKLFF.

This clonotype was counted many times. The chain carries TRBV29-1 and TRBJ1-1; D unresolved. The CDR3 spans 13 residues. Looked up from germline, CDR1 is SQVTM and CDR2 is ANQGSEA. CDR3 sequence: CSLTPPANTEAFF. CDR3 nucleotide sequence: TGCAGTCTAACGCCTCCGGCTAACACTGAAGCTTTCTTT.

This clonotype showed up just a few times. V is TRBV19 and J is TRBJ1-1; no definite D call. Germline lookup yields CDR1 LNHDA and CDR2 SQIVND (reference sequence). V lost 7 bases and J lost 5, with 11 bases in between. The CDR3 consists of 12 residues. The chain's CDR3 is CASIAGGTEAFF. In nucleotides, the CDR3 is TGTGCCAGTATAGCAGGAGGGACTGAAGCTTTCTTT.

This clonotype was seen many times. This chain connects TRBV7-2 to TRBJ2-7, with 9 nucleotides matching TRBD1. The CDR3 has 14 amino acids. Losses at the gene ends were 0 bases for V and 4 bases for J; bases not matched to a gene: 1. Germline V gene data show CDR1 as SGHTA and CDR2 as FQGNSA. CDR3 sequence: CASSLAGQGYEQYF. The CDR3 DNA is TGTGCCAGCAGCTTAGCAGGACAGGGGTACGAGCAGTACTTC.

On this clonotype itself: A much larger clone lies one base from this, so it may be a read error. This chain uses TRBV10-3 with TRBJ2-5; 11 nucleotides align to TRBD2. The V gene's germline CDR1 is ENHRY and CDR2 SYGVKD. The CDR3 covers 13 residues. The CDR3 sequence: CVSTKLAGGTQYF. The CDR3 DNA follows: TGTGTCAGCACCAAGCTAGCGGGGGGGACCCAGTACTTC.

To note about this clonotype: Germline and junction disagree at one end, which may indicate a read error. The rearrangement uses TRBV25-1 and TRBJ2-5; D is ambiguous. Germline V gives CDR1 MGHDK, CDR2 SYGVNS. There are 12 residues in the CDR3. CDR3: CSVPGRRETQYF. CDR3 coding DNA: TGCAGCGTACCGGGCAGGCGAGAGACCCAGTACTTC.

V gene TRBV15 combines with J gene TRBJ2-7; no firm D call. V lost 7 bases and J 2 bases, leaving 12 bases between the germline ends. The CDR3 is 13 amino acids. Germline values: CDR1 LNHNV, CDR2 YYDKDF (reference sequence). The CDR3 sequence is CATKRQNPYEQYF. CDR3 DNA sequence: TGTGCCACCAAACGCCAGAACCCCTACGAGCAGTACTTC.

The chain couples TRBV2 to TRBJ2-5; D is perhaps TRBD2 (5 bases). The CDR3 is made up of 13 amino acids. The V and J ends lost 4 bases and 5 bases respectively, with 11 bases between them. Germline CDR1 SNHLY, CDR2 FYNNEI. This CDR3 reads CASSGETMETQYF. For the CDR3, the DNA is TGTGCCAGCAGTGGTGAGACTATGGAGACCCAGTACTTC. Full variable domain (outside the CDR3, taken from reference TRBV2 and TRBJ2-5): EPEVTQTPSHQVTQMGQEVILRCVPISNHLYFYWYRQILGQKVEFLVSFYNNEISEKSEIFDDQFSVERPDGSNFTLKIRSTKLEDSAMYFCASSGETMETQYFGPGTRLLVL.

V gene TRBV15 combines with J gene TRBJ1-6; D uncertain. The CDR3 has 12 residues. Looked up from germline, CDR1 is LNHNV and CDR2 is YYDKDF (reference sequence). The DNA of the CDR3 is TGTGCGTCGGACGGAAATAATTCACCCCTCCACTTT. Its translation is CASDGNNSPLHF.

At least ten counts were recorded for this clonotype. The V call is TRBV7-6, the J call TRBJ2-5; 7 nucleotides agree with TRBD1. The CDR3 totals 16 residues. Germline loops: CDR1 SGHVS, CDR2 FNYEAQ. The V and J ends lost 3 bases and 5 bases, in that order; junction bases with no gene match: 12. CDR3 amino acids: CASSFEGAGPSETQYF. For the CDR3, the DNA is TGTGCCAGCAGCTTCGAGGGGGCAGGACCGTCGGAGACCCAGTACTTC.

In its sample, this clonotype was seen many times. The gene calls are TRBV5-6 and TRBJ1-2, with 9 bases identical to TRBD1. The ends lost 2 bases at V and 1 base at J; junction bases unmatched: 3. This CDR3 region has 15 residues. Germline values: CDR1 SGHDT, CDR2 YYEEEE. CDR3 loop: CASSFPGQGNYGYTF. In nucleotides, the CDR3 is TGTGCCAGCAGCTTTCCGGGACAGGGTAACTATGGCTACACCTTC.

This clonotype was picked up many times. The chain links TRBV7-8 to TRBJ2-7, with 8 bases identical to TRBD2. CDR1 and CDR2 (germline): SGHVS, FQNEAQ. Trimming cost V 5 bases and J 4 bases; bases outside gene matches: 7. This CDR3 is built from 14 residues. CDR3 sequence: CASSQVRGGYEQYF. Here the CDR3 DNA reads TGTGCCAGCAGCCAGGTTCGGGGGGGGTACGAGCAGTACTTC.

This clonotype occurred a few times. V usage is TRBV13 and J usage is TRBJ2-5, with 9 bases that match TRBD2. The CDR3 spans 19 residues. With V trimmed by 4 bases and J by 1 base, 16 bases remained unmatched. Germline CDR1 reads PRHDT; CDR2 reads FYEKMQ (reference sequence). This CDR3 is CASSSTSSGLARIQETQYF. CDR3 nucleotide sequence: TGTGCCAGCAGCTCCACTTCCTCCGGACTAGCGAGAATCCAAGAGACCCAGTACTTC.

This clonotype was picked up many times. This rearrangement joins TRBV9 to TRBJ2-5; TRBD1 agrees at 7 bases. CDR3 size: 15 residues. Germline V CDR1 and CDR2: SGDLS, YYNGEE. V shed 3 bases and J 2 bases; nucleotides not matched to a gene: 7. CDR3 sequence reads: CASSARTGPQETQYF. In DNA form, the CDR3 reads TGTGCCAGCAGCGCCCGGACAGGCCCGCAAGAGACCCAGTACTTC. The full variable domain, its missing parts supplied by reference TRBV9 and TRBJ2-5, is DSGVTQTPKHLITATGQRVTLRCSPRSGDLSVYWYQQSLDQGLQFLIQYYNGEERAKGNILERFSAQQFPDLHSELNLSSLELGDSALYFCASSARTGPQETQYFGPGTRLLVL.

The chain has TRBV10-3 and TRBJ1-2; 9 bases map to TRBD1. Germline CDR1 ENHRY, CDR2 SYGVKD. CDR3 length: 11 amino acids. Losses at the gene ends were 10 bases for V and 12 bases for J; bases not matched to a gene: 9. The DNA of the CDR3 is TGTGCCACCGCGACAGGGGGAGGAAACACCTTC. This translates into CATATGGGNTF.

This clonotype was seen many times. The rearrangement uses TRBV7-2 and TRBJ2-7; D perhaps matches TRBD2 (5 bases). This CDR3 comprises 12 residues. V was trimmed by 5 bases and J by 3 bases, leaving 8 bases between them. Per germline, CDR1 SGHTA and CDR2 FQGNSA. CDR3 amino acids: CASSPRDYEQYF. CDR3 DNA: TGTGCCAGCAGCCCCCGGGACTACGAGCAGTACTTC. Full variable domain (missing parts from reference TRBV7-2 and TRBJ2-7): GAGVSQSPSNKVTEKGKDVELRCDPISGHTALYWYRQSLGQGLEFLIYFQGNSAPDKSGLPSDRFSAERTGGSVSTLTIQRTQQEDSAVYLCASSPRDYEQYFGPGTRLTVT.

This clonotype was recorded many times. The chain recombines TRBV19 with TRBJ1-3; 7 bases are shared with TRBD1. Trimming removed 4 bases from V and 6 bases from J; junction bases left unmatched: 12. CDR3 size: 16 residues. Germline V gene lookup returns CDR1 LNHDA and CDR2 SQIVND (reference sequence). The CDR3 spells CASSTRHRGKENTIYF. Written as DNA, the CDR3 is TGTGCCAGTAGTACCCGCCACAGGGGTAAGGAAAACACCATATATTTT.

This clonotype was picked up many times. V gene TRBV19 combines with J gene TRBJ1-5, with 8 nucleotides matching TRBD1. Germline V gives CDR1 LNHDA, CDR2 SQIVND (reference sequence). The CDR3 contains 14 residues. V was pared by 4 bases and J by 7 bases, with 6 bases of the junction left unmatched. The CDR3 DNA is TGTGCCAGTAGTACAACCCAGGGGGCACAGCCCCAGCATTTT. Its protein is CASSTTQGAQPQHF.

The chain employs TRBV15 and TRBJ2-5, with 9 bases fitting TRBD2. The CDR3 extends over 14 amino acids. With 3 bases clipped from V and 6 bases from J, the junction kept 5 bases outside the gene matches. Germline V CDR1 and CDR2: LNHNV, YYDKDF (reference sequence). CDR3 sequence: CATSSLGTSQTQYF. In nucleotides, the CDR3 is TGTGCCACCAGCAGCCTAGGGACTAGCCAGACCCAGTACTTC.

CDR3 bases: TGTGCCAGCAGCTTGGAGGGGGCTTTAGCTAATGAAAAACTGTTTTTT. It translates to CASSLEGALANEKLFF. The rearrangement links TRBV7-2 to TRBJ1-4, with 7 bases lining up with TRBD1. Trimming cost V 3 bases and J 3 bases; bases outside gene matches: 7. Germline CDR1 reads SGHTA; CDR2 reads FQGNSA. This CDR3 contains 16 residues. The full variable domain, its missing parts supplied by reference TRBV7-2 and TRBJ1-4, is GAGVSQSPSNKVTEKGKDVELRCDPISGHTALYWYRQSLGQGLEFLIYFQGNSAPDKSGLPSDRFSAERTGGSVSTLTIQRTQQEDSAVYLCASSLEGALANEKLFFGSGTQLSVL.

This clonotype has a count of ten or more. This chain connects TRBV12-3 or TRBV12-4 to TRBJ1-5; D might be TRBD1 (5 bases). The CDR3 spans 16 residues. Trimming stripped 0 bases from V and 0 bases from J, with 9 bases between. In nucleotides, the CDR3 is TGTGCCAGCAGTTTAGCGCGAGACAGTAGCAATCAGCCCCAGCATTTT. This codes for CASSLARDSSNQPQHF.

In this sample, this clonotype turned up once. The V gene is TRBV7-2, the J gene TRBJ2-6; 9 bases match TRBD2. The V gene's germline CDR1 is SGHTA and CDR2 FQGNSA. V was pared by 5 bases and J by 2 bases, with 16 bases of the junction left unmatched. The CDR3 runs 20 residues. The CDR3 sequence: CASSRGGGVLGLAGANVLTF. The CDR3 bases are TGTGCCAGCAGCCGGGGCGGGGGGGTCCTGGGACTAGCTGGGGCCAACGTCCTGACTTTC.

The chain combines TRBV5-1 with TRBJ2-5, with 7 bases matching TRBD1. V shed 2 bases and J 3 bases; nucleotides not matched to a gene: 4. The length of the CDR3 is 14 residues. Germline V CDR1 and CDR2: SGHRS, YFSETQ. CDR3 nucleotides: TGCGCCAGCAGCTTAACAGGGGTAAAAGAGACCCAGTACTTC. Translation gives CASSLTGVKETQYF.

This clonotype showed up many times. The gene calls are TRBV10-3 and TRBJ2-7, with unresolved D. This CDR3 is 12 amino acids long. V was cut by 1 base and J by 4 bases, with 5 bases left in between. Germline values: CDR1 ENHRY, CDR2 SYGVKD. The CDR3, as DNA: TGTGCCATCAGTGAGTACGAATACGAGCAGTACTTC. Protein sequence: CAISEYEYEQYF.

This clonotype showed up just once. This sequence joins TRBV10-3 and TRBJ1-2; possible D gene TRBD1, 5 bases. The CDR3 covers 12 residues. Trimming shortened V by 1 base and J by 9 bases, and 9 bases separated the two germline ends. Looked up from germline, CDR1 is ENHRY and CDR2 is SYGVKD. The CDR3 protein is CAISEFGQSYTF. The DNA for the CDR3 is TGTGCCATCAGTGAGTTCGGACAAAGCTACACCTTC.

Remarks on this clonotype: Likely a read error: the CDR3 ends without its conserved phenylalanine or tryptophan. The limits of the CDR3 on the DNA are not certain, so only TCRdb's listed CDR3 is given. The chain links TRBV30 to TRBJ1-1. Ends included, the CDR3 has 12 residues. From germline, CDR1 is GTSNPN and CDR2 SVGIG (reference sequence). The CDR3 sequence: CAWSPRGGPPLV.

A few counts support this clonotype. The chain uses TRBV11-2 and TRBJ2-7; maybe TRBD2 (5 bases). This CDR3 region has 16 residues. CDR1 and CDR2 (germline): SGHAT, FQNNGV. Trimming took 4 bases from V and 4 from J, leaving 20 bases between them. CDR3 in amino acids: CASSSNRGLRPYEQYF. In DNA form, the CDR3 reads TGTGCCAGCAGCTCAAACCGCGGACTTCGCCCTTACGAGCAGTACTTC.